The T cell receptor beta chain under discussion was sequenced for a study of blood T cell repertoires in COVID-19. About the study: PBMCs, B-cell-depleted T cells, or T cells provided the cDNA or gDNA that made up the material.

Clones were sequenced by immunoSEQ multiplex PCR, and TCRdb holds only the in-frame ones, with some missing. The repertoire consists of roughly 200,000 clones, with around 85% occurring once and the leading ten covering 18%. Germline V gives CDR1 SGHTA, CDR2 FQGNSA. This CDR3 has 14 amino acids. V gave up 1 base and J gave up 4 bases, with 10 bases separating them. Recovered status applied to Cohort 3 donors who had two consecutive negative PCRs. It also applied to those with clearance or with symptom resolution. This clone has just a few counts. The sample consisted of PBMCs or T cells enriched from blood (not recorded which). The genes are TRBV7-2 and TRBJ2-5, with D possibly TRBD2 on 5 matching bases. The source of this sequence is a middle-aged man who had recovered from COVID-19. CDR3 nucleotide sequence: TGTGCCAGCAGCTTAGATGCGGCGGGAGAGACCCAGTACTTC. Its protein product is CASSLDAAGETQYF.